The 15 T cell receptor beta chains in this list originate from one sample, sequenced in a study of T cells in Graves' hyperthyroidism and ophthalmopathy. Amplification of TCR beta CDR3 regions used RNA as the template. The HTBI primer set served for first-round RT-PCR of the TCR CDR3. TCRdb independently ran MiXCR on the multiplex PCR reads; one entry per CDR3 protein. Among approximately 620,000 distinct CDR3 sequences listed, around 15% were seen once. Source material: blood. The origin of the receptors is a woman aged 40 to 49 with Graves' ophthalmopathy.

Only a few counts were recorded for this clonotype. A read error is possible here, since a much larger clone lies one base away. This sequence joins TRBV3-1 and TRBJ1-6, with a weak D call TRBD1 (6 bases). The CDR3 runs to 16 residues. Germline loops: CDR1 LGHDT, CDR2 YNNKEL (reference sequence). CDR3 region: CAGSQGSGRRNSPLHF. CDR3 nucleotide sequence: TGTGCCGGCAGCCAGGGGTCGGGGCGCCGGAATTCACCCCTCCACTTT.

V gene TRBV20-1 combines with J gene TRBJ1-1; tentatively, D is TRBD1 (5 bases). In germline, CDR1 is DFQATT, CDR2 SNEGSKA (reference sequence). With 3 bases removed from V and 0 bases from J, the gap between germline ends came to 14 bases. The CDR3 runs to 15 residues. The CDR3 nucleotides read TGCAGTGCTAGCGACTTCAGGGTTTTGAACACTGAAGCTTTCTTT. Its translation is CSASDFRVLNTEAFF.

This clonotype was counted between two and nine times. CDR3 sequence: CASSFSLDRGVGTEAFF. CDR3 nucleotides: TGTGCCAGCAGCTTTAGCTTAGACAGGGGGGTAGGCACTGAAGCTTTCTTT. This chain connects TRBV7-2 to TRBJ1-1; 9 bases match TRBD1. From germline, CDR1 is SGHTA and CDR2 FQGNSA. The J segment lost 4 bases and the V segment lost 3 bases, leaving 12 bases of the junction unmatched. This CDR3 comprises 17 residues.

This clonotype was detected many times. The genes are TRBV12-3 or TRBV12-4 and TRBJ2-7; D is possibly TRBD1 or TRBD2 (5 bases each). CDR3 length: 15 amino acids. Trimming pared 6 bases from V and 2 bases from J, leaving 17 bases between. The CDR3 region has the DNA TGTGCCAGCAGGGGGGAGACCCTGGGACCCTACGAGCAGTACTTC. Translating gives CASRGETLGPYEQYF.

The gene calls are TRBV10-1 and TRBJ1-1; a weak D match, TRBD1 (6 bases). This CDR3 has 14 residues. Trimming removed 2 bases at V and 5 bases at J, with 12 bases between. Germline CDR1 WNHNN, CDR2 SYGVQD (reference sequence). In nucleotides, the CDR3 is TGCGCCAGCAGTGAGGGGGGGCGGGGAACTGAAGCTTTCTTT. Protein: CASSEGGRGTEAFF.

The table lists this clonotype with a few counts. This sequence joins TRBV6-1 and TRBJ2-1, with 10 bases matching TRBD2. The CDR3 is 18 amino acids. The junction had 10 bases not matched to a gene; V was cut back by 5 bases and J by 0 bases. Germline V gene data show CDR1 as MNHNS and CDR2 as SASEGT. The CDR3 coding sequence is TGTGCCAGCAGTAGGACTAGCGGAATCTCAAGCTCCTACAATGAGCAGTTCTTC. Protein sequence: CASSRTSGISSSYNEQFF.

This clonotype was seen a few times. A single base separates this from a much larger clone, so it may be a read error. The chain carries TRBV27 and TRBJ1-2; TRBD1 is a possible D gene (6 bases). CDR3 length: 15 amino acids. V lost 4 bases and J 3 bases, leaving 15 bases between the germline ends. Germline CDR1 MNHEY, CDR2 SMNVEV (reference sequence). CDR3 bases: TGTGCCAGCAGTTCAGCTCGCCCAGGGGACTATGGCTACACCTTC. Encoded protein: CASSSARPGDYGYTF.

The chain employs TRBV3-1 and TRBJ2-7; 11 bases align to TRBD1. Unmatched junction bases numbered 6, after V lost 1 base and J lost 4 bases. There are 16 residues in the CDR3. Germline CDR1 LGHDT, CDR2 YNNKEL (reference sequence). The DNA for the CDR3 is TGTGCCAGCAGCCAAGCGGGACAGGGGGATGGATACGAGCAGTACTTC. Amino acids: CASSQAGQGDGYEQYF.

This clonotype was seen a few times. CDR3 amino acids: CASSLDLGAEAFF. For the CDR3, the DNA is TGTGCCAGCAGCTTAGATCTAGGCGCTGAAGCTTTCTTT. This chain connects TRBV11-2 to TRBJ1-1; D is unresolved. V was shortened by 0 bases and J by 6 bases, with 8 bases between the two germline ends. The CDR3 extends over 13 amino acids. Germline assignment: CDR1 SGHAT and CDR2 FQNNGV.

The CDR3 spells CSAPPDRVAHNEQFF. The CDR3, as DNA: TGCAGTGCTCCCCCGGACAGGGTGGCCCACAATGAGCAGTTCTTC. The chain combines TRBV20-1 with TRBJ2-1; 8 bases fit TRBD1. V lost 5 bases to trimming and J lost 5 bases; unmatched junction nucleotides: 11. Per germline, CDR1 DFQATT and CDR2 SNEGSKA (reference sequence). This CDR3 comprises 15 residues.

This clonotype was recorded many times. The chain uses TRBV20-1 and TRBJ1-1; D is perhaps TRBD1 (5 bases). This CDR3 is built from 13 residues. Germline CDR1 reads DFQATT; CDR2 reads SNEGSKA (reference sequence). V lost 6 bases and J 5 bases, leaving 16 bases between the germline ends. Here the CDR3 DNA reads TGCAGTGCCGTCGCCGGGGGTAGTACTGAAGCTTTCTTT. Protein sequence: CSAVAGGSTEAFF.

This clonotype was seen more than once but under ten times. The chain uses TRBV19 and TRBJ2-1; a weak D match, TRBD2 (6 bases). Per germline, CDR1 LNHDA and CDR2 SQIVND (reference sequence). Trimming removed 3 bases from V and 6 bases from J, with 15 bases in between. CDR3 size: 15 residues. The chain's CDR3 is CASSMGGRNINEQFF. The CDR3 DNA reads TGTGCCAGTAGTATGGGTGGGAGGAACATCAATGAGCAGTTCTTC.

The V call is TRBV3-1, the J call TRBJ1-2; D is perhaps TRBD1 (6 bases). Per the germline V gene, CDR1 is LGHDT and CDR2 is YNNKEL (reference sequence). The CDR3 is 15 residues long. V lost 3 bases, J lost 7 bases, and 18 bases lay in between. The CDR3, as DNA: TGTGCCAGCAGCCACCCGGCTGGGCAGGGGTTTGGCTACACCTTC. Its protein is CASSHPAGQGFGYTF.

This chain connects TRBV10-3 to TRBJ2-4; perhaps TRBD1 as D (6 bases). V was pared by 10 bases and J by 1 base, with 14 bases between. The CDR3 is made up of 14 amino acids. Germline CDR1 ENHRY, CDR2 SYGVKD. The CDR3 DNA reads TGTGCCACCCAATCAGACAGGGCCAAAAACATTCAGTACTTC. Translation: CATQSDRAKNIQYF.

This clonotype came up many times. The chain is built from TRBV18 and TRBJ2-3; D might be TRBD2 (6 bases). The CDR3 covers 15 residues. V shed 0 bases and J shed 4 bases, with 11 bases lying between them. Germline CDR1 and CDR2: KGHSH and LQKENI. Here the CDR3 DNA reads TGTGCCAGCTCACCACCGAGGACGGGAGCAGATACGCAGTATTTT. Amino acid sequence: CASSPPRTGADTQYF.